The next 27 T cell receptor beta chains were all read from a single sample in a study of cytomegalovirus exposure and HLA in healthy donors. Researchers ran the PCR with 60 Vbeta and 13 Jbeta primers. Data came from immunoSEQ multiplex PCR; TCRdb stores just in-frame clones and leaves some out. The sample carries about 130,000 clones, 70% to 85% recorded once. The specimen was PBMCs. These receptors all stem from a boy aged 5-17 years in good health and CMV-seronegative.

The chain is built from TRBV7-6 and TRBJ1-3; D uncertain. Germline CDR1 reads SGHVS; CDR2 reads FNYEAQ. Trimming left V 3 bases short and J 0 bases short, with 6 bases between. The CDR3 is 14 residues long. In DNA form, the CDR3 reads TGTGCCAGCAGCTTCCCAGACTCTGGAAACACCATATATTTT. It specifies CASSFPDSGNTIYF. The entire variable domain, with the rest obtained from reference TRBV7-6 and TRBJ1-3, is as follows: GAGVSQSPRYKVTKRGQDVALRCDPISGHVSLYWYRQALGQGPEFLTYFNYEAQQDKSGLPNDRFSAERPEGSISTLTIQRTEQRDSAMYRCASSFPDSGNTIYFGEGSWLTVV.

This clone has a handful of counts. This chain connects TRBV7-8 to TRBJ1-1; 9 nucleotides line up with TRBD1. Trimming took 3 bases from V and 6 from J; bases not matched to a gene: 11. This CDR3 is 16 amino acids long. The germline V gene encodes CDR1 SGHVS and CDR2 FQNEAQ. This CDR3 reads CASSLGTGKVFPEAFF. As DNA, the CDR3 is TGTGCCAGCAGCTTGGGGACAGGGAAGGTTTTCCCTGAAGCTTTCTTT.

The chain is built from TRBV4-2 and TRBJ2-5; 9 positions agree with TRBD2. Per germline, CDR1 LGHNA and CDR2 YNFKEQ. The CDR3 runs to 16 residues. After removal of 0 bases from V and 2 bases from J, the junction contained 4 bases not matched to a gene. The CDR3 region is CASSQELAGRQETQYF. The CDR3 DNA reads as TGTGCCAGCAGCCAAGAGCTAGCGGGGAGACAAGAGACCCAGTACTTC.

Points on this clone: In the same sample, other DNA sequences code for this CDR3. The chain's CDR3 is CASSQGLAGGKETQYF. The CDR3 DNA follows: TGTGCCAGCAGCCAAGGACTAGCGGGGGGGAAAGAGACCCAGTACTTC. The chain couples TRBV4-2 to TRBJ2-5; TRBD2 matches 14 bases. This CDR3 has 16 residues. Germline lookup yields CDR1 LGHNA and CDR2 YNFKEQ. The V gene end was trimmed by 1 base and the J gene end by 3 bases; junction bases not matched to a gene: 1.

This clone showed up just once. V gene TRBV4-1 combines with J gene TRBJ2-5, with 10 bases fitting TRBD1. The DNA matches TRBJ2-7 better at its end, which makes the J call doubtful. The CDR3 contains 16 residues. Germline V gene lookup returns CDR1 MGHRA and CDR2 YSYEKL. The CDR3 loop is CASSLHSGQGVYEQYF. In DNA, the CDR3 is TGCGCCAGCAGCCTCCACTCAGGACAGGGGGTCTACGAGCAGTACTTC.

V and J are TRBV4-1 and TRBJ1-2; 7 nucleotides line up with TRBD1. The CDR3 runs 15 residues. V lost 0 bases to trimming and J lost 5 bases; unmatched junction nucleotides: 6. CDR1 is MGHRA and CDR2 is YSYEKL in the germline V gene. The CDR3 sequence is CASSQDQGTAYGYTF. For the CDR3, the DNA is TGCGCCAGCAGCCAAGATCAAGGGACAGCTTATGGCTACACCTTC.

In the case of this clone: Mismatch with germline at one junction end may stem from a read error. The chain carries TRBV29-1 and TRBJ2-7; 7 nucleotides line up with TRBD1. The CDR3 is 14 residues long. Germline CDR1 SQVTM, CDR2 ANQGSEA. The CDR3 spells CSAQYRGISDEQYF. The CDR3 DNA sequence: TGCAGCGCCCAATACAGGGGTATCTCCGACGAGCAGTACTTC.

V usage is TRBV16 and J usage is TRBJ1-4; no clear D gene. Germline loops: CDR1 KGHSY, CDR2 FQNENV. Deletions cut 4 bases from V and 8 bases from J, with 8 bases between. This CDR3 has 12 amino acids. CDR3 nucleotides: TGTGCCAGCAGCCTGTCCCGGGAAAAACTGTTTTTT. Its protein is CASSLSREKLFF.

This clone is a singleton in its sample. The chain has TRBV9 and TRBJ2-7; 12 positions match TRBD2. CDR1 and CDR2 from the germline V gene are SGDLS and YYNGEE. The junction had 3 bases not matched to a gene; V was cut back by 0 bases and J by 5 bases. This CDR3 is built from 15 residues. CDR3 amino acids: CASSVGTSGRNEQYF. CDR3 DNA sequence: TGTGCCAGCAGCGTAGGCACTAGCGGGAGGAACGAGCAGTACTTC.

The gene calls are TRBV11-2 and TRBJ2-5, with D tentatively TRBD1 (5 bases). Per germline, CDR1 SGHAT and CDR2 FQNNGV. V was shortened by 7 bases and J by 7 bases, with 19 bases between the two germline ends. This CDR3 is built from 14 residues. The CDR3 DNA is TGTGCCAGCACCCAGATCAAGGGGCTGGGGACCCAGTACTTC. This translates into CASTQIKGLGTQYF.

V is TRBV7-2 and J is TRBJ2-1; 13 bases agree with TRBD2. Trimming took 1 base from V and 12 from J; bases not matched to a gene: 9. CDR1 and CDR2 from the germline V gene are SGHTA and FQGNSA. This CDR3 has 16 residues. CDR3 DNA sequence: TGTGCCAGCAGCTTAGTGGTACTAGCGGGAGGGCCGGGGCAGTTCTTC. Its translation is CASSLVVLAGGPGQFF.

In its sample, this clone was seen once. The chain combines TRBV4-1 with TRBJ2-3; 10 bases are a match to TRBD2. CDR3 size: 17 residues. The J segment lost 7 bases and the V segment lost 2 bases, leaving 12 bases of the junction unmatched. Germline CDR1 MGHRA, CDR2 YSYEKL. The CDR3 sequence is CASSQLPGLADHYTQYF. The CDR3 nucleotides read TGCGCCAGCAGCCAACTCCCTGGACTAGCGGATCATTATACGCAGTATTTT.

CDR3 sequence: CASSLEGSTYEQYF. The CDR3 region has the DNA TGCGCCAGCAGCCTGGAGGGGTCCACCTACGAGCAGTACTTC. V gene TRBV4-1 combines with J gene TRBJ2-7, with TRBD2 as a possible D gene (6 bases). The CDR3 is made up of 14 amino acids. Between the trimmed V and J ends, which lost 4 bases and 2 bases, there was a span of 12 bases. Per germline, CDR1 MGHRA and CDR2 YSYEKL.

In this sample, this clone turned up a few times. The chain is built from TRBV6-6 and TRBJ1-5, with 9 nucleotides matching TRBD1. The trim removed 0 bases at V and 1 base at J, leaving 1 base unmatched. The CDR3 consists of 16 residues. CDR1 is MNHNY and CDR2 is SVGAGI in the germline V gene (reference sequence). The CDR3 reads CASSYSGQGSNQPQHF. DNA of the CDR3: TGTGCCAGCAGTTACTCGGGACAGGGAAGCAATCAGCCCCAGCATTTT.

The count of this clone is one. The chain links TRBV4-3 to TRBJ1-2, with no clear D. The CDR3 sequence is 13 residues long. The germline gives CDR1 LGHNA, CDR2 YSLEER. Trimming pared 5 bases from V and 3 bases from J, leaving 10 bases between. The CDR3 reads CASSSESYYGYTF. In DNA, the CDR3 is TGCGCCAGCAGCTCCGAGTCCTACTATGGCTACACCTTC.

V is TRBV9 and J is TRBJ2-1; TRBD1 aligns across 11 bases. The germline gives CDR1 SGDLS, CDR2 YYNGEE. This CDR3 is built from 16 residues. J lost 7 bases, V lost 2 bases, and 8 bases had no gene match. CDR3 loop: CASSVTGTGGRNEQFF. For the CDR3, the DNA is TGTGCCAGCAGCGTTACCGGGACAGGGGGGCGGAATGAGCAGTTCTTC.

The chain is built from TRBV15 and TRBJ2-1; 10 bases fit TRBD2. Germline CDR1 and CDR2: LNHNV and YYDKDF (reference sequence). This CDR3 comprises 16 residues. The trim removed 0 bases at V and 9 bases at J, leaving 8 bases unmatched. This chain's CDR3 is CATSRDLAGDRVEQFF. CDR3 nucleotide sequence: TGTGCCACCAGCAGAGATCTAGCGGGGGACCGGGTTGAGCAGTTCTTC.

The sample holds a few counts of this clone. The rearrangement links TRBV10-3 to TRBJ1-2, with D maybe TRBD1 (6 bases). The CDR3 contains 15 residues. V shed 2 bases and J shed 4 bases, with 14 bases lying between them. Looked up from germline, CDR1 is ENHRY and CDR2 is SYGVKD. CDR3 residues: CAISEGQGKFYGYTF. CDR3 DNA: TGTGCCATCAGTGAGGGCCAGGGGAAGTTCTATGGCTACACCTTC.

The chain has TRBV6-1 and TRBJ1-2; D perhaps matches TRBD1 (6 bases). V was pared by 0 bases and J by 5 bases, with 10 bases between. The CDR3 runs 14 residues. The germline CDR1 and CDR2 sequences are MNHNS and SASEGT. DNA for the CDR3: TGTGCCAGCAGTGAAGCCTCAGGGGTGTATGGCTACACCTTC. It specifies CASSEASGVYGYTF.

V usage is TRBV7-2 and J usage is TRBJ1-2; 11 positions match TRBD1. With V trimmed by 4 bases and J by 4 bases, 2 bases remained unmatched. The CDR3 length is 14 residues. Germline CDR1 reads SGHTA; CDR2 reads FQGNSA. The CDR3 DNA follows: TGTGCCAGCAGCTCCGGACAGGGGGCCTATGGCTACACCTTC. This translates into CASSSGQGAYGYTF.

This chain joins TRBV6-5 and TRBJ2-2; D is uncertain. Germline V gives CDR1 MNHEY, CDR2 SVGAGI. This CDR3 has 15 amino acids. V gave up 6 bases and J gave up 1 base, with 12 bases separating them. The CDR3 coding sequence is TGTGCCAGCAGCCCCAGATCCAGGAACACCGGGGAGCTGTTTTTT. Translated: CASSPRSRNTGELFF.

The genes are TRBV29-1 and TRBJ2-1; tentatively, D is TRBD1 (6 bases). V lost 4 bases, J lost 7 bases, and 8 bases lay in between. The CDR3 length is 11 residues. Germline assignment: CDR1 SQVTM and CDR2 ANQGSEA. CDR3 coding DNA: TGCAGCGTTGTCAGGGGTAATGAGCAGTTCTTC. Its protein product is CSVVRGNEQFF.

The chain has TRBV27 and TRBJ2-7, with 11 bases identical to TRBD2. CDR3 length equals 16 residues. With 4 bases clipped from V and 3 bases from J, the junction kept 8 bases outside the gene matches. CDR1 is MNHEY, CDR2 SMNVEV, per germline (reference sequence). This CDR3 is CASSSSKTSGDYEQYF. DNA of the CDR3: TGTGCCAGCAGTTCGAGTAAGACTAGCGGGGACTACGAGCAGTACTTC.

This clone was seen just once. The chain links TRBV6-1 to TRBJ2-1, with D perhaps matching TRBD2 (6 bases). Trimming took off 3 bases at V and 7 bases at J, with 31 bases between the two ends. CDR3 length: 20 residues. CDR1 is MNHNS, CDR2 SASEGT, per germline. Written as DNA, the CDR3 is TGTGCCAGCAGTGATCTGCCCGCTGTCGGGAGAGGGACGATAACAAATGAGCAGTTCTTC. It is translated as CASSDLPAVGRGTITNEQFF.

The J gene is TRBJ1-4, the V gene TRBV6-6; D perhaps matches TRBD1 (6 bases). The V end was cut by 5 bases, the J end by 0 bases, with 10 bases between. Per germline, CDR1 MNHNY and CDR2 SVGAGI (reference sequence). This CDR3 is 15 amino acids long. CDR3 DNA: TGTGCCAGCAGTGGAGGGGGGGCAACTAATGAAAAACTGTTTTTT. Translation gives CASSGGGATNEKLFF.

The CDR3 region is CASSTVTSGGNEQFF. The CDR3, as DNA: TGTGCCAGCAGCACGGTGACTAGCGGGGGAAATGAGCAGTTCTTC. V usage is TRBV7-2 and J usage is TRBJ2-1; TRBD2 aligns across 12 bases. The germline CDR1 and CDR2 sequences are SGHTA and FQGNSA. Trimming at V came to 5 bases and at J to 7 bases, leaving 6 bases not matched to a gene. The CDR3 runs 15 residues. Full variable domain (missing parts from reference TRBV7-2 and TRBJ2-1): GAGVSQSPSNKVTEKGKDVELRCDPISGHTALYWYRQSLGQGLEFLIYFQGNSAPDKSGLPSDRFSAERTGGSVSTLTIQRTQQEDSAVYLCASSTVTSGGNEQFFGPGTRLTVL.

This clone has ten or more counts. J is TRBJ1-1 and V is TRBV6-4; tentatively, D is TRBD1 (5 bases). The CDR3 length is 13 residues. The V and J ends lost 2 bases and 1 base respectively, with 5 bases between them. Germline loops: CDR1 MRHNA, CDR2 SNTAGT. Here the CDR3 reads CASSDRGNTEAFF. The DNA of the CDR3 is TGTGCCAGCAGTGACAGGGGGAACACTGAAGCTTTCTTT.